Listed below are T cell receptor beta chains from one sample, sequenced in a study of cytomegalovirus exposure and HLA in healthy donors. Method: immunoSEQ multiplex PCR; TCRdb's copy keeps in-frame clones and lacks some. The profile shows approximately 82,000 clones, less than 65% of them singletons. Sequencing was done on a sample of PBMCs. Receptors originate from a woman aged 25 to 39 in good health and CMV-seropositive. CDR3s include the opening cysteine and the closing phenylalanine or tryptophan. A D gene is named only where the DNA matches it firmly. Clone size is stated in some rows and not others, as once, few, many or a class when expanded.

V gene	J gene	clone size	D gene	CDR3 protein	CDR3 DNA
TRBV28	TRBJ1-4	-	TRBD1	CASKKGTGIEKLFF	TGTGCCAGCAAAAAAGGGACAGGGATTGAAAAACTGTTTTTT
TRBV7-9	TRBJ2-1	-	TRBD1	CASSQGGAGQGDNEQFF	TGTGCCAGCAGCCAGGGGGGAGCAGGACAGGGCGACAATGAGCAGTTCTTC
TRBV5-6	TRBJ2-5	-	-	CASSLRTAQETQYF	TGTGCCAGCAGCTTGAGAACAGCCCAAGAGACCCAGTACTTC
TRBV2	TRBJ1-5	-	-	CASSLVRETQPQHF	TGTGCCAGCAGTCTGGTTCGAGAAACTCAGCCCCAGCATTTT
TRBV2	TRBJ2-1	-	TRBD2	CASSLAGSSYNEQFF	TGTGCCAGCAGTTTAGCGGGGAGCTCCTACAATGAGCAGTTCTTC
TRBV12-5	TRBJ1-3	-	-	CASGAGDSGNTIYF	TGTGCTAGTGGTGCAGGGGATTCCGGAAACACCATATATTTT
TRBV15	TRBJ1-6	-	TRBD1	CATSSGTGGNSPLHF	TGTGCCACCAGCAGTGGGACAGGGGGGAATTCACCCCTCCACTTT
TRBV5-1	TRBJ1-2	-	TRBD1	CASSFTGDHNYGYTF	TGCGCCAGCAGCTTCACAGGGGACCACAACTATGGCTACACCTTC
TRBV5-1	TRBJ2-3	-	TRBD1	CASSWDRADTQYF	TGCGCCAGCAGCTGGGACAGGGCGGATACGCAGTATTTT
TRBV6-4	TRBJ2-3	-	TRBD2	CASSAIDGGTDTQYF	TGTGCCAGCAGTGCCATTGACGGGGGGACAGATACGCAGTATTTT
TRBV28	TRBJ2-7	-	-	CASSSTRTVYEQYF	TGTGCCAGCAGTTCCACACGGACAGTTTACGAGCAGTACTTC
TRBV30	TRBJ1-5	-	TRBD1	CAWSPGGDQPQHF	TGTGCCTGGAGTCCAGGGGGTGACCAGCCCCAGCATTTT
TRBV6-6	TRBJ2-6	-	TRBD1	CASSYVTGTGANVLTF	TGTGCCAGCAGTTACGTGACAGGGACTGGGGCCAACGTCCTGACTTTC
TRBV10-3	TRBJ2-7	few	-	CAQGTGYEQYF	TGTGCCCAAGGAACAGGATACGAGCAGTACTTC
TRBV30	TRBJ1-1	-	TRBD1	CAWSGQGGTEAFF	TGTGCCTGGAGTGGACAGGGAGGAACTGAAGCTTTCTTT
TRBV19	TRBJ1-1	-	-	CASSIFGLSEAFF	TGTGCCAGTAGTATATTTGGGCTAAGTGAAGCTTTCTTT
TRBV7-9	TRBJ1-1	few	-	CSSSAADFEAFF	TGTTCCAGCAGCGCGGCGGACTTCGAAGCTTTCTTT
TRBV6-5	TRBJ2-3	-	TRBD2	CASSYGRGGGDTQYF	TGTGCCAGCAGTTACGGGCGGGGGGGTGGAGATACGCAGTATTTT
TRBV5-5	TRBJ2-3	-	-	CASSSPGKTDTQYF	TGTGCCAGCAGCTCCCCAGGGAAAACAGATACGCAGTATTTT
TRBV14	TRBJ2-2	-	-	CASSLLGGRTGELFF	TGTGCCAGCAGCCTTCTCGGGGGGCGAACCGGGGAGCTGTTTTTT
TRBV11-3	TRBJ1-4	-	TRBD1	CASSSDRDGEKLFF	TGTGCCAGCAGCTCCGACAGGGACGGGGAAAAACTGTTTTTT
TRBV19	TRBJ2-7	few	TRBD2	CASSSTGTSGYEQYF	TGTGCCAGTAGTAGTACCGGGACTAGCGGCTACGAGCAGTACTTC
TRBV4-1	TRBJ2-5	few	TRBD2	CASSQERGGQETQYF	TGTGCCAGCAGCCAAGAGCGGGGGGGCCAAGAGACCCAGTACTTC
TRBV5-4	TRBJ2-5	-	-	CASSLGAVQETQYF	TGTGCCAGCAGCTTGGGAGCGGTCCAAGAGACCCAGTACTTC
TRBV27	TRBJ1-5	few	-	CASSFELFKPQHF	TGTGCCAGCAGTTTCGAGCTATTCAAGCCCCAGCATTTT
TRBV11-2	TRBJ2-4	-	TRBD1	CASSPTGGKNIQYF	TGTGCCAGCAGTCCGACAGGGGGCAAAAACATTCAGTACTTC
TRBV4-2	TRBJ1-2	-	-	CASSQAGAGPSRGYTF	TGTGCCAGCAGCCAAGCAGGGGCAGGACCCTCTAGAGGCTACACCTTC
TRBV6-5	TRBJ1-1	once	TRBD1	CASSRGGGNTEAFF	TGTGCCAGCAGTCGAGGGGGCGGTAACACTGAAGCTTTCTTT
TRBV7-9	TRBJ2-5	-	TRBD2	CASSWTSETQYF	TGTGCCAGCAGCTGGACTAGTGAGACCCAGTACTTC
TRBV10-3	TRBJ1-2	-	-	CATQSNYGYTF	TGTGCCACCCAATCTAACTATGGCTACACCTTC
TRBV4-1	TRBJ2-3	-	TRBD2	CASSLTSGGRATDTQYF	TGCGCCAGCAGCCTGACTAGCGGGGGGCGCGCAACAGATACGCAGTATTTT
TRBV6-1	TRBJ1-1	once	TRBD1	CASRGDRVNTEAFF	TGTGCCAGCAGGGGGGACAGGGTTAACACTGAAGCTTTCTTT
TRBV25-1	TRBJ1-4	-	TRBD1	CASRQGWDEKLFF	TGTGCCAGCCGACAGGGTTGGGATGAAAAACTGTTTTTT
TRBV28	TRBJ1-4	-	-	CASRGGIVRAEKLFF	TGTGCCAGCAGGGGAGGGATAGTAAGGGCGGAAAAACTGTTTTTT
TRBV4-1	TRBJ1-1	-	TRBD1	CASSQDRGLGEAFF	TGCGCCAGCAGCCAAGACAGGGGGTTAGGTGAAGCTTTCTTT
TRBV27	TRBJ2-5	once	-	CASRDWREQAQYF	TGTGCCAGCAGGGACTGGCGGGAACAGGCCCAGTACTTC
TRBV6-1	TRBJ2-1	-	TRBD1	CASTIGQGRYNEQFF	TGTGCCAGCACCATCGGACAGGGCAGATACAATGAGCAGTTCTTC